The clone carrying this TCR beta chain was counted only a few times. This entry comes from a study of human T cells and chemical hapten exposure. Described time point: patch test 2, 6 weeks after DPC sensitization. Documented treatment: therapeutic diphenylcyclopropenone sensitization with weekly scalp DPC. TCRdb passed the RACE reads through MiXCR, listing each CDR3 protein once. The profile covers under 100,000 distinct CDR3 sequences, with over 9.5% appearing a single time and 2.5% to 4% taken by the ten largest. The CDR3 sequence is 14 residues long. Trimming at V came to 5 bases and at J to 1 base, leaving 3 bases not matched to a gene. Germline V gene data show CDR1 as SGHTA and CDR2 as FQGTGA.

The TCR was taken from a woman aged 35 to 49 with alopecia areata. Some clones in this sample may be carry-over from other donors' samples. The chain couples TRBV7-3 to TRBJ2-5; TRBD2 matches at 8 bases. Sample: whole blood, taken in connection with sensitization to the hapten diphenylcyclopropenone (DPC). DNA of the CDR3: TGTGCCAGCAGCACGAGCGGGGGCCAAGAGACCCAGTACTTC. Its protein product is CASSTSGGQETQYF.